One and the same sample provided the 18 T cell receptor beta chains below, sequenced in a study of Ad26.COV2.S vaccination and SARS-CoV-2 variants. This table comes from immunoSEQ multiplex PCR, and its TCRdb copy is limited to in-frame clones, with some not included. The data show about 400,000 clones, with 70% to 90% seen just once and approximately 4% held by the top ten. Documented treatment: approximately 18 received Ad26.COV2.S at low or high dose, single or two shots; several received placebo; per-sample allocation not given. Sampling occurred on day 63 after the first vaccine or placebo injection. The sequences come from peripheral blood, collected in a trial of Ad26.COV2.S vaccine versus placebo. The receptors were sampled from a person between 18 and 59 years old who received the Ad26.COV2.S COVID-19 vaccine or a placebo.

This chain joins TRBV24-1 and TRBJ2-7; 9 bases are a match to TRBD2. Trimming removed 9 bases from V and 3 bases from J; junction bases left unmatched: 11. The CDR3 loop spans 15 amino acids. Germline CDR1 is KGHDR and CDR2 is SFDVKD. CDR3 loop: CATGADAGGIYEQYF. The CDR3 DNA sequence: TGTGCCACCGGGGCCGATGCGGGGGGGATCTACGAGCAGTACTTC.

This chain's CDR3 is CASSEARDSAYGYTF. CDR3 DNA: TGTGCCAGCAGTGAAGCGAGGGACAGCGCGTATGGCTACACCTTC. The chain combines TRBV2 with TRBJ1-2; TRBD1 aligns across 7 bases. This CDR3 comprises 15 residues. The junction had 6 bases not matched to a gene; V was cut back by 0 bases and J by 5 bases. Germline V gives CDR1 SNHLY, CDR2 FYNNEI.

The chain couples TRBV9 to TRBJ2-7; 9 bases fit TRBD2. The CDR3 spans 13 residues. V dropped 4 bases and J dropped 7; count of bases not matched to a gene: 6. Germline lookup yields CDR1 SGDLS and CDR2 YYNGEE. The CDR3, as DNA: TGTGCCAGCAGCAGCGGGGGGACGGGTGAGCAGTACTTC. Amino acid sequence: CASSSGGTGEQYF.

The rearrangement joins TRBV5-6 to TRBJ2-7; no clear D gene. This CDR3 has 14 residues. Germline V gene lookup returns CDR1 SGHDT and CDR2 YYEEEE. Trimming pared 1 base from V and 4 bases from J, leaving 12 bases between. The CDR3 here is CASSLSHREYEQYF. CDR3 DNA sequence: TGTGCCAGCAGCTTGTCCCACAGAGAGTACGAGCAGTACTTC.

The genes are TRBV10-1 and TRBJ2-3; D is possibly TRBD2 (6 bases). CDR1 is WNHNN and CDR2 is SYGVQD in the germline V gene (reference sequence). The CDR3 loop spans 15 amino acids. Trimming pared 1 base from V and 2 bases from J, leaving 10 bases between. CDR3 protein: CASSEFGGSTDTQYF. DNA for the CDR3: TGCGCCAGCAGTGAGTTTGGGGGGTCCACAGATACGCAGTATTTT.

The rearrangement links TRBV19 to TRBJ2-7; D uncertain. This CDR3 has 13 residues. Trimming took 0 bases from V and 6 from J, leaving 9 bases between them. Germline CDR1 reads LNHDA; CDR2 reads SQIVND (reference sequence). Here the CDR3 reads CASSIDPTSEQYF. CDR3 nucleotides: TGTGCCAGTAGTATAGATCCCACGAGCGAGCAGTACTTC.

The chain recombines TRBV4-1 with TRBJ1-1; D remains ambiguous. The length of the CDR3 is 15 residues. Germline V CDR1 and CDR2: MGHRA, YSYEKL. V was trimmed by 1 base and J by 1 base, leaving 10 bases between them. The CDR3 is CASSQGRAGNTEAFF. The CDR3 DNA is TGCGCCAGCAGCCAAGGACGGGCAGGGAACACTGAAGCTTTCTTT.

This clone was counted once. V and J are TRBV9 and TRBJ2-7; 8 nucleotides match TRBD1. The germline gives CDR1 SGDLS, CDR2 YYNGEE. After removal of 3 bases from V and 0 bases from J, the junction contained 14 bases not matched to a gene. The CDR3 is made up of 18 amino acids. CDR3 amino acids: CASSDPGSDRGHSYEQYF. In DNA, the CDR3 is TGTGCCAGCAGCGACCCAGGGTCCGACAGGGGACACTCCTACGAGCAGTACTTC.

The CDR3 reads CASTSFWRTPDLSGYTF. The CDR3 bases are TGTGCCAGTACATCTTTCTGGAGGACGCCTGATCTATCTGGCTACACCTTC. The chain recombines TRBV19 with TRBJ1-2; D gene unclear. Germline assignment: CDR1 LNHDA and CDR2 SQIVND (reference sequence). V was trimmed by 7 bases and J by 7 bases, leaving 28 bases between them. The CDR3 contains 17 residues. The whole variable domain, remainder taken from reference TRBV19 and TRBJ1-2, is DGGITQSPKYLFRKEGQNVTLSCEQNLNHDAMYWYRQDPGQGLRLIYYSQIVNDFQKGDIAEGYSVSREKKESFPLTVTSAQKNPTAFYLCASTSFWRTPDLSGYTFGSGTRLTVV.

The chain has TRBV19 and TRBJ1-2; no clear D gene. The CDR3 runs 15 residues. V was shortened by 2 bases and J by 2 bases, with 12 bases between the two germline ends. The germline CDR1 and CDR2 sequences are LNHDA and SQIVND (reference sequence). Here the CDR3 reads CASSITPPANYGYTF. In DNA, the CDR3 is TGTGCCAGTAGTATAACACCTCCAGCGAACTATGGCTACACCTTC.

This clone was found a few times. The V call is TRBV18, the J call TRBJ1-4; 7 bases are a match to TRBD1. This CDR3 contains 12 residues. The germline V gene has CDR1 KGHSH and CDR2 LQKENI. V lost 2 bases and J lost 15; bases outside the gene matches: 6. The CDR3 loop reads CASSPSTGALFF. Written as DNA, the CDR3 is TGTGCCAGCTCACCATCAACAGGGGCATTGTTTTTT.

The chain employs TRBV5-1 and TRBJ2-7; 10 bases match TRBD2. The germline CDR1 and CDR2 sequences are SGHRS and YFSETQ. The CDR3 loop spans 14 amino acids. Trimming at V came to 0 bases and at J to 6 bases, leaving 3 bases not matched to a gene. This CDR3 is CASSLVRTSGEQYF. The CDR3 DNA reads as TGCGCCAGCAGCTTGGTTAGGACTAGCGGCGAGCAGTACTTC.

The chain combines TRBV6-2 or TRBV6-3 with TRBJ2-1; no definite D call. Trimming left V 1 base short and J 10 bases short, with 11 bases between. The CDR3 is 13 residues long. Germline V gives CDR1 MNHEY, CDR2 SVGEGT. CDR3 residues: CASSYCVGCEQFF. As DNA, the CDR3 is TGTGCCAGCAGTTACTGCGTCGGGTGCGAGCAGTTCTTC.

The rearrangement joins TRBV19 to TRBJ1-5; D ambiguous. The V gene lost 3 bases and the J gene lost 1 base, with 10 bases spanning the gap. The CDR3 spans 15 residues. From germline, CDR1 is LNHDA and CDR2 SQIVND (reference sequence). The CDR3 reads CASSMAGVSNQPQHF. Here the CDR3 DNA reads TGTGCCAGTAGTATGGCAGGTGTAAGCAATCAGCCCCAGCATTTT. The full variable domain, with the rest looked up from reference TRBV19 and TRBJ1-5, is DGGITQSPKYLFRKEGQNVTLSCEQNLNHDAMYWYRQDPGQGLRLIYYSQIVNDFQKGDIAEGYSVSREKKESFPLTVTSAQKNPTAFYLCASSMAGVSNQPQHFGDGTRLSIL.

The chain links TRBV15 to TRBJ2-5; D uncertain. The V and J ends lost 3 bases and 5 bases respectively, with 13 bases between them. The length of the CDR3 is 14 residues. Per germline, CDR1 LNHNV and CDR2 YYDKDF (reference sequence). CDR3 loop: CATSRDDGWETQYF. In DNA, the CDR3 is TGTGCCACCAGCAGGGACGATGGTTGGGAGACCCAGTACTTC.

The rearrangement joins TRBV6-1 to TRBJ2-2; TRBD1 matches 9 bases. Losses at the gene ends were 3 bases for V and 0 bases for J; bases not matched to a gene: 5. In germline, CDR1 is MNHNS, CDR2 SASEGT. This CDR3 is 17 amino acids long. The CDR3: CASSDPGQGSNTGELFF. The CDR3 nucleotides are TGTGCCAGCAGTGACCCGGGACAGGGTTCGAACACCGGGGAGCTGTTTTTT.

Remarks on this clone: Other DNA sequences from this sample encode an identical CDR3 as well. This chain uses TRBV19 with TRBJ2-3, with D maybe TRBD1 (5 bases). The CDR3 is 14 amino acids. CDR1 is LNHDA, CDR2 SQIVND, per germline (reference sequence). The V and J ends lost 3 bases and 1 base respectively, with 8 bases between them. CDR3 coding DNA: TGTGCCAGTAGTATTGGCAGGGGCACAGATACGCAGTATTTT. This codes for CASSIGRGTDTQYF.

This clone was observed a single time. This chain links TRBV18 with TRBJ1-4; possible D gene TRBD1, 6 bases. Germline CDR1 KGHSH, CDR2 LQKENI. Trimming stripped 5 bases from V and 2 bases from J, with 12 bases between. This CDR3 has 15 amino acids. The CDR3 reads CASSTGQFTNEKLFF. The CDR3, as DNA: TGTGCCAGCTCAACTGGACAGTTTACTAATGAAAAACTGTTTTTT.